Sequencing of this TCR beta chain was carried out in a study of T-cell reconstitution after alpha-beta-depleted transplantation in children listed by TCRdb under 2016. Some background on the complete study: Using TCR repertoire profiling, the study followed T-cell immune reconstitution in a quantitative way in children after TCRalphabeta/CD19-depleted allogeneic hematopoietic cell transplantation.

Overall study results and their limits: In some patients, the high TCRbeta diversity seen at day 60 was put down to recipient T cells and intrathymic progenitors that had survived conditioning. Over the following months the frequencies of hyperexpanded clones went down, and after one year T-cell counts and TCRbeta diversity were mostly credited to newly produced T cells. The apparently early alphabetaT-cell count recovery about two months after transplant was reportedly dependent on only several hundred rapidly expanded clones derived from non-depleted graft cells.

Library construction relied on PCR. Sequenced using an Illumina HiSeq 2500. TCR libraries were prepared with molecular barcoding, using unique molecular identifiers to normalize TCRbeta repertoire quantification. In-frame beta chains were kept once TCRdb had trimmed the public reads at Q25 with fastp and called clones with MiXCR. Records with the same CDR3 protein are collapsed into one entry carrying the most frequent genes and DNA. The sample has 480,000 or so distinct CDR3 sequences on record, about 10% of them singletons. The ten biggest clones cover 2% to 2.5% of the sample. V is reduced by 0 bases and J by 5 bases, leaving a spacing of 5 bases between them. From the cysteine up to the phenylalanine, the CDR3 has a length of 12 residues. Only the CDR3 DNA stays, 36 bases, in frame from base 1. CDR1 and CDR2 were assigned from the germline V gene (reference sequence) as SGHNT and YYREEE. Note on this clonotype: No antigen is known for it. Nothing much larger sits one base from this clone, and base qualities are not available.

Explained via the paper, the treatment or condition label denotes: allogeneic hematopoietic cell transplantation with graft depleted of TCRalphabeta T cells and CD19 B cells. The children who served as transplant recipients had been given grafts of TCRalphabeta/CD19-depleted allogeneic hematopoietic cells. The sequencing here drew on PBMCs, taken before TCRalphabeta/CD19-depleted stem cell transplant. The sequence is built from TRBV5-4 and TRBJ2-5, with no reliable assignment of the D segment. This TCR came from a child aged 2-15 years with inherited bone marrow failure, due to receive a stem cell transplant. CDR3 protein: CASSLGHETQYF. The DNA sequence reads TGTGCCAGCAGCTTGGGACATGAGACCCAGTACTTC.